This T cell receptor beta chain was recorded in a study of CD8 T cells in ankylosing spondylitis (dated by TCRdb to about 2017). For the wider study: To find TCR variants linked to disease, the study profiled T cell receptor beta repertoires in ankylosing spondylitis patients and healthy donors. In total, the full study cohort was made up of 108 healthy donors and about two dozen ankylosing spondylitis patients. Peripheral blood samples were taken, and synovial fluid was additionally collected from ankylosing spondylitis patients. Overall results and qualifications from the work: Blood from ankylosing spondylitis patients appeared to be characterized by a TCR beta motif composed of eight highly homologous amino acid variants. Significant enrichment of the disease-linked clones was reported in matched synovial fluid samples from ankylosing spondylitis patients. The disease-linked clones had a CD8+ phenotype and were found at relatively low frequencies in peripheral blood. Some motif variants were previously reported in synovial fluid and blood of reactive arthritis patients, suggesting common disease-initiation mechanisms.

This clonotype was found many times. The antigen this receptor binds is unknown. No base-level quality is on record; no much larger clone is a single base apart. CDR1 and CDR2 (KGHSH, LQKENI) derive from the germline V gene. The CDR3, cysteine through phenylalanine, is 15 amino acids long. Only CDR3 DNA remains: 45 bases, in frame from the first base. V gives up 0 bases and J gives up 6 bases, and the segment between their germline ends measures 15 bases. Sequenced using an Illumina HiSeq 2500. Quantitative 5'-RACE with molecular barcodes was used to prepare TCR beta libraries. Turning to the authors' computational methods: A new computational method based on a probabilistic model of VDJ rearrangement was used to identify disease-linked TCR variants. TCRdb redid the processing of the public reads, applying fastp at Q25 and MiXCR, and retained in-frame beta chains. Rows with a matching CDR3 protein are joined into one entry that keeps the most common DNA and genes. What appears here as the V and J calls and clone size reflects TCRdb's work, not the paper's. This sample holds 100,000 to 150,000 distinct CDR3 sequences; about 7% were observed only once. The ten largest clonotypes hold 12% of the sample.

The sample consisted of blood, either unsorted or a sorted T cell fraction (not recorded which). This clonotype was obtained from a male donor with ankylosing spondylitis or in good health (not recorded which). The chain employs TRBV18 and TRBJ2-7; a confident D gene designation cannot be given. The CDR3 here reads CASSPPSSDLGEQYF. The DNA sequence is as follows: TGTGCCAGCTCACCACCGAGTTCTGATCTGGGCGAGCAGTACTTC.